The entry below describes one T cell receptor beta chain. Its antigen is still unknown. The record has no base qualities; no much larger clone is one base away. The method behind the library was the immunoSEQ multiplex PCR assay. Not all clones reach the TCRdb copy of this immuneACCESS table, which keeps in-frame sequences only. Checked studies attribute under half of the gap to unresolved V genes and leave the rest unexplained. A total of around 96,000 clones appear in this sample, about 93% of them only once. About 3.9% of the sample comes from the top ten. This sample is part of a study of T cell changes during pregnancy in multiple sclerosis (dated by TCRdb to the late 2010s). The study in broad terms: In women with multiple sclerosis, the researchers looked at how the T cell repertoire shifted as pregnancy progressed.

Based on the germline V gene, the CDR1 and CDR2 sequences are SQVTM and ANQGSEA. The CDR3 measures 13 amino acids from cysteine to phenylalanine. Just CDR3 DNA is preserved here, 39 bases in frame from base 1. V is reduced by 7 bases and J by 1 base, leaving a spacing of 13 bases between them. The sequenced sample was peripheral blood, obtained in the first trimester of pregnancy. The rearrangement joined TRBV29-1 to TRBJ2-5; TRBD1 could be the D gene, as 5 bases match. This TCR was sampled from a female donor with multiple sclerosis, enrolled in a pregnancy study. DNA sequence: TGCAGCGCCCACAGGCAACTCCAAGAGACCCAGTACTTC. This gives the protein CSAHRQLQETQYF.